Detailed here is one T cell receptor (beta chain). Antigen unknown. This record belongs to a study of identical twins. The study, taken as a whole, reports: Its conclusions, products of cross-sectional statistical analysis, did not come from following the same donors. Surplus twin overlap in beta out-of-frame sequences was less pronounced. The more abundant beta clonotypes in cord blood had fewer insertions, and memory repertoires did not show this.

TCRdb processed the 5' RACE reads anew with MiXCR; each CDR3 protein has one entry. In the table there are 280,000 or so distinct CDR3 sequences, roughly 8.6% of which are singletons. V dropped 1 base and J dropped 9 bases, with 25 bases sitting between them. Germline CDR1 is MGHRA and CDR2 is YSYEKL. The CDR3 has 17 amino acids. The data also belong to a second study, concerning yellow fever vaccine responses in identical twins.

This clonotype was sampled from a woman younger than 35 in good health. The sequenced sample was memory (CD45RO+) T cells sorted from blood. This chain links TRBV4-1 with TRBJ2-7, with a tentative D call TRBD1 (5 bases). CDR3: CASSQVPAGIISTRQYF. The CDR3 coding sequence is TGCGCCAGCAGCCAAGTTCCGGCAGGGATAATTTCTACGAGGCAGTACTTC.